One and the same sample provided the 6 T cell receptor beta chains below, sequenced in a study of T cells in Graves' hyperthyroidism and ophthalmopathy. Amplified TCR beta CDR3 regions derived from RNA transcripts. The primer set for the first-round RT-PCR of the TCR CDR3 was HTBI. One entry per CDR3 protein results from TCRdb running MiXCR on the multiplex PCR reads. Of under 750,000 distinct CDR3 sequences listed, 18% are singletons. The sequenced sample consisted of blood. The receptors shown here come from a woman aged 45-60 years with Graves' hyperthyroidism that later progressed to Graves' ophthalmopathy.

This clonotype has more than one count but fewer than ten. The chain carries TRBV7-9 and TRBJ2-3, with no clear D. V was cut by 5 bases and J by 3 bases, with 12 bases left in between. Looked up from germline, CDR1 is SEHNR and CDR2 is FQNEAQ (reference sequence). This CDR3 has 14 residues. CDR3 DNA: TGTGCCAGCAGCCTAAATGCTGTGACAGATACGCAGTATTTT. This sequence encodes CASSLNAVTDTQYF.

This clonotype was found a few times. The rearrangement links TRBV30 to TRBJ1-3, with 11 bases aligning to TRBD1. The CDR3 is 13 residues long. Germline V gene data show CDR1 as GTSNPN and CDR2 as SVGIG (reference sequence). The CDR3 nucleotides are TGTGGTTCGGGACAGGGGGCTGGAAACACCATATATTTT. The encoded protein is CGSGQGAGNTIYF.

This clonotype was seen ten or more times. This chain joins TRBV27 and TRBJ1-1; D is perhaps TRBD1 (6 bases). V was shortened by 2 bases and J by 4 bases, with 11 bases between the two germline ends. Germline values: CDR1 MNHEY, CDR2 SMNVEV (reference sequence). This CDR3 is built from 14 residues. The CDR3 DNA reads TGTGCCAGCAGTTTAGTGGACAGCTTCACTGAAGCTTTCTTT. Encoded protein: CASSLVDSFTEAFF.

The chain combines TRBV20-1 with TRBJ2-5, with TRBD2 matching over 15 bases. Germline V lookup: CDR1 DFQATT, CDR2 SNEGSKA (reference sequence). Trimming at V came to 0 bases and at J to 4 bases, leaving 9 bases not matched to a gene. This CDR3 is built from 18 residues. The CDR3 nucleotides are TGCAGTGCTAGAGATCATGGACTAGCGGGGGGGGCGGGAGAGACCCAGTACTTC. As protein: CSARDHGLAGGAGETQYF.

This clonotype was counted many times. This chain links TRBV12-3 or TRBV12-4 with TRBJ2-6; D ambiguous. The CDR3 length is 16 residues. V was shortened by 3 bases and J by 0 bases, with 9 bases between the two germline ends. The CDR3 spells CASSFGPDSGANVLTF. The DNA of the CDR3 is TGTGCCAGCAGTTTCGGGCCAGACTCTGGGGCCAACGTCCTGACTTTC.

The rearrangement links TRBV5-4 to TRBJ2-1; 8 nucleotides match TRBD1. V lost 4 bases, J lost 3 bases, and 9 bases stayed unmatched. The CDR3 has 16 residues. Germline V gene data show CDR1 as SGHNT and CDR2 as YYREEE (reference sequence). The CDR3 here is CASSLPRTGHYNEQFF. The CDR3 coding sequence is TGTGCCAGCAGCCTCCCCCGGACAGGGCACTACAATGAGCAGTTCTTC.